Each of the 24 T cell receptor beta chains below was sequenced from the same sample in a study of T cells in Graves' hyperthyroidism and ophthalmopathy. Template material for amplifying TCR beta CDR3 regions consisted of RNA transcripts. Using the HTBI primer set, a first-round RT-PCR was run on the TCR CDR3. TCRdb analysed the multiplex PCR reads with MiXCR anew, one entry per CDR3 protein. The sample includes over 500,000 distinct CDR3 sequences, 14% of them seen just once. Sequencing input: blood. These receptors were taken from a woman aged 40 to 55 with Graves' hyperthyroidism.

The chain carries TRBV29-1 and TRBJ1-2; 7 bases are shared with TRBD1. Germline V CDR1 and CDR2: SQVTM, ANQGSEA. CDR3 length: 14 residues. J was trimmed by 2 bases and V by 4 bases; bases with no gene match: 7. The chain's CDR3 is CSVVEGAQNYGYTF. DNA of the CDR3: TGCAGCGTTGTCGAGGGGGCGCAGAACTATGGCTACACCTTC.

There are many counts of this clonotype. This chain links TRBV2 with TRBJ2-7; D remains unclear. Germline V gene lookup returns CDR1 SNHLY and CDR2 FYNNEI. Deletions cut 7 bases from V and 2 bases from J, with 21 bases between. The CDR3 is 16 residues long. The CDR3 nucleotides are TGTGCCAGCACCCTAGAGGCCACCTCCAGGCCCTACGAGCAGTACTTC. The encoded protein is CASTLEATSRPYEQYF.

This clonotype occurred a few times. V gene TRBV6-1 combines with J gene TRBJ1-5, with TRBD1 as a possible D gene (6 bases). The V gene's germline CDR1 is MNHNS and CDR2 SASEGT. The CDR3 loop spans 15 amino acids. Trimming left V 0 bases short and J 6 bases short, with 12 bases between. Here the CDR3 reads CASSEAGGLSQPQHF. CDR3 coding DNA: TGTGCCAGCAGTGAAGCTGGGGGGCTAAGTCAGCCCCAGCATTTT.

This clonotype was seen repeatedly, ten times or more. The chain has TRBV20-1 and TRBJ2-5, with 13 positions matching TRBD2. CDR3 length: 15 residues. V lost 4 bases, J lost 5 bases, and 7 bases stayed unmatched. The germline gives CDR1 DFQATT, CDR2 SNEGSKA (reference sequence). The DNA for the CDR3 is TGCAGTGCTACCTGGACTAGCGGGAGAACGGAGACCCAGTACTTC. Encoded protein: CSATWTSGRTETQYF.

This clonotype was observed at least ten times. The chain uses TRBV28 and TRBJ2-2; perhaps TRBD1 as D (5 bases). The ends were cut back, 5 bases at V and 1 base at J, with 8 bases in the middle. Germline CDR1 is MDHEN and CDR2 is SYDVKM. This CDR3 is built from 14 residues. This CDR3 reads CASSRQMNTGELFF. The CDR3 DNA reads TGTGCCAGCAGTAGACAGATGAACACCGGGGAGCTGTTTTTT.

There are many counts of this clonotype. This chain joins TRBV3-1 and TRBJ1-1, with D possibly TRBD1 on 5 matching bases. The CDR3 has 12 residues. Germline V gene lookup returns CDR1 LGHDT and CDR2 YNNKEL (reference sequence). Trimming took 5 bases from V and 8 from J, leaving 12 bases between them. CDR3: CASSTWGYEAFF. The DNA for the CDR3 is TGTGCCAGCAGCACCTGGGGGTACGAAGCTTTCTTT.

V is TRBV11-2 and J is TRBJ1-1; D not certain. Trimming left V 5 bases short and J 4 bases short, with 17 bases between. CDR1 SGHAT and CDR2 FQNNGV come from the germline V gene. This CDR3 contains 15 residues. CDR3 protein: CASSEQDLAGTEAFF. CDR3 nucleotide sequence: TGTGCCAGCAGCGAGCAGGACCTAGCGGGCACTGAAGCTTTCTTT. Full variable domain (missing parts from reference TRBV11-2 and TRBJ1-1): EAGVAQSPRYKIIEKRQSVAFWCNPISGHATLYWYQQILGQGPKLLIQFQNNGVVDDSQLPKDRFSAERLKGVDSTLKIQPAKLEDSAVYLCASSEQDLAGTEAFFGQGTRLTVV.

In its sample, this clonotype was seen many times. This chain's CDR3 is CASSPWGGKLFF. The CDR3 DNA reads as TGTGCCAGCAGCCCGTGGGGAGGGAAACTGTTTTTT. The J gene is TRBJ1-4, the V gene TRBV7-2, with D unresolved. CDR1 and CDR2 from the germline V gene are SGHTA and FQGNSA. The CDR3 covers 12 residues. The V end lost 5 bases, the J end lost 11 bases, and 12 bases lay between the germline ends.

This clonotype came up many times. The chain uses TRBV2 and TRBJ1-5; 8 nucleotides align to TRBD1. Germline CDR1 reads SNHLY; CDR2 reads FYNNEI. This CDR3 has 14 amino acids. Trimming took 4 bases from V and 4 from J; bases not matched to a gene: 3. The CDR3 DNA reads TGTGCCAGCAGTGGGGGACAGGATAATCAGCCCCAGCATTTT. Protein sequence: CASSGGQDNQPQHF.

The sample holds many counts of this clonotype. The gene calls are TRBV6-1 and TRBJ1-1; no clear D gene. V dropped 5 bases and J dropped 2 bases, with 9 bases sitting between them. CDR1 is MNHNS, CDR2 SASEGT, per germline. The CDR3 has 13 residues. The CDR3 DNA reads as TGTGCCAGCAGTCGGACGGATAACACTGAAGCTTTCTTT. Residues: CASSRTDNTEAFF.

Many counts were recorded for this clonotype. V usage is TRBV5-4 and J usage is TRBJ2-3, with D tentatively TRBD1 (5 bases). The germline V and J ends were trimmed by 3 bases and 2 bases, with 10 bases remaining between them. The CDR3 has 14 amino acids. Per the germline V gene, CDR1 is SGHNT and CDR2 is YYREEE (reference sequence). As DNA, the CDR3 is TGTGCCAGCAGCTGGACACTTATCACAGATACGCAGTATTTT. Its protein product is CASSWTLITDTQYF.

The CDR3 loop is CASSVDRYEQYF. CDR3 DNA: TGTGCCAGCAGCGTGGACAGGTACGAGCAGTACTTC. The chain couples TRBV9 to TRBJ2-7; 7 bases map to TRBD1. With V trimmed by 2 bases and J by 4 bases, 0 bases remained unmatched. Per germline, CDR1 SGDLS and CDR2 YYNGEE. The CDR3 runs to 12 residues.

This chain uses TRBV4-1 with TRBJ2-6; D remains unclear. The CDR3 is made up of 14 amino acids. Trimming left V 0 bases short and J 4 bases short, with 4 bases between. Germline values: CDR1 MGHRA, CDR2 YSYEKL. DNA of the CDR3: TGCGCCAGCAGCCAAGACTCGGGGGCCAACGTCCTGACTTTC. It translates to CASSQDSGANVLTF.

CDR3 bases: TGTGCCAGCAGTGAAGGATGGAAATACGGGAAATACGAGCAGTACTTC. It is translated as CASSEGWKYGKYEQYF. The chain recombines TRBV2 with TRBJ2-7, with D possibly being TRBD2 (5 bases). CDR1 SNHLY and CDR2 FYNNEI come from the germline V gene. The CDR3 length is 16 residues. V lost 1 base, J lost 4 bases, and 17 bases lay in between. The full variable domain, in which reference TRBV2 and TRBJ2-7 provide the parts outside the CDR3, is EPEVTQTPSHQVTQMGQEVILRCVPISNHLYFYWYRQILGQKVEFLVSFYNNEISEKSEIFDDQFSVERPDGSNFTLKIRSTKLEDSAMYFCASSEGWKYGKYEQYFGPGTRLTVT.

This clonotype has at least ten counts. This chain joins TRBV12-3 or TRBV12-4 and TRBJ1-6; D perhaps matches TRBD1 (6 bases). The CDR3 spans 16 residues. V lost 5 bases and J 0 bases, leaving 11 bases between the germline ends. CDR3 region: CASSPSDSSYNSPLHF. The CDR3 DNA sequence: TGTGCCAGCAGTCCCTCGGACAGCTCCTATAATTCACCCCTCCACTTT.

This clonotype showed up many times. The V and J genes are TRBV2 and TRBJ2-7; 8 positions agree with TRBD2. The CDR3 spans 13 residues. Per germline, CDR1 SNHLY and CDR2 FYNNEI. V gave up 1 base and J gave up 7 bases; unmatched junction bases: 3. The CDR3 coding sequence is TGTGCCAGCAGTGAAGGGGCTAGCGGGGAGCAGTACTTC. Translating gives CASSEGASGEQYF.

The table lists this clonotype with many counts. The genes are TRBV25-1 and TRBJ2-3; TRBD2 agrees at 11 bases. V gave up 1 base and J gave up 0 bases; unmatched junction bases: 9. The CDR3 covers 19 residues. The V gene's germline CDR1 is MGHDK and CDR2 SYGVNS. The CDR3 DNA reads TGTGCCAGCAGTGAATCGAGTCTAGCGGGAGGCAAGAGCACAGATACGCAGTATTTT. Its translation: CASSESSLAGGKSTDTQYF.

This clonotype occurred a few times. This chain links TRBV9 with TRBJ2-3, with TRBD1 matching 7 bases. This CDR3 spans 15 amino acids. Germline CDR1 is SGDLS and CDR2 is YYNGEE. With V trimmed by 4 bases and J by 2 bases, 7 bases remained unmatched. CDR3 sequence (DNA): TGTGCCAGCAGCACGGGACAGACCATCACAGATACGCAGTATTTT. Encoded protein: CASSTGQTITDTQYF. The entire variable domain, with the rest obtained from reference TRBV9 and TRBJ2-3, is as follows: DSGVTQTPKHLITATGQRVTLRCSPRSGDLSVYWYQQSLDQGLQFLIQYYNGEERAKGNILERFSAQQFPDLHSELNLSSLELGDSALYFCASSTGQTITDTQYFGPGTRLTVL.

The table lists this clonotype with a few counts. J is TRBJ2-7 and V is TRBV7-6, with D perhaps given as TRBD1 or TRBD2 (5 bases each). Trimming pared 4 bases from V and 5 bases from J, leaving 12 bases between. Germline assignment: CDR1 SGHVS and CDR2 FNYEAQ. This CDR3 has 13 amino acids. The CDR3 DNA is TGTGCCAGCAGCTCCGGGGCGGACGACGAGCAGTACTTC. Protein product: CASSSGADDEQYF.

This clonotype was detected a few times. The chain is built from TRBV3-1 and TRBJ2-7; 7 nucleotides align to TRBD2. The J segment lost 7 bases and the V segment lost 4 bases, leaving 7 bases of the junction unmatched. The CDR3 loop spans 13 amino acids. Germline V gene lookup returns CDR1 LGHDT and CDR2 YNNKEL (reference sequence). This CDR3 is CASSRRGAGEQYF. As DNA, the CDR3 is TGTGCCAGCAGCCGACGGGGAGCGGGAGAGCAGTACTTC.

This clonotype was seen a few times. V usage is TRBV20-1 and J usage is TRBJ2-7, with 13 bases matching TRBD2. The germline CDR1 and CDR2 sequences are DFQATT and SNEGSKA (reference sequence). The V gene end was trimmed by 4 bases and the J gene end by 3 bases; junction bases not matched to a gene: 12. This CDR3 is built from 17 residues. The CDR3 coding sequence is TGCAGTGCTATACCGGGACTAGCGGGAACCCTTCTCTACGAGCAGTACTTC. Amino acid sequence: CSAIPGLAGTLLYEQYF.

This clonotype was found a few times. V gene TRBV15 combines with J gene TRBJ1-1, with a tentative D call TRBD1 (6 bases). The V gene lost 0 bases and the J gene lost 6 bases, with 11 bases spanning the gap. This CDR3 region has 14 residues. Germline values: CDR1 LNHNV, CDR2 YYDKDF (reference sequence). The chain's CDR3 is CATSRDWGHPEAFF. As DNA, the CDR3 is TGTGCCACCAGCAGAGATTGGGGACACCCTGAAGCTTTCTTT.

V and J are TRBV5-4 and TRBJ1-1, with D uncertain. The CDR3 is 14 amino acids. In germline, CDR1 is SGHNT, CDR2 YYREEE (reference sequence). The V gene lost 3 bases and the J gene lost 1 base, with 10 bases spanning the gap. The CDR3 sequence is CASSSFTENTEAFF. CDR3 nucleotides: TGTGCCAGCAGCTCCTTCACAGAGAACACTGAAGCTTTCTTT.

Details on this clonotype: This may be a read error: a much more frequent sequence differs by one nucleotide. The chain is built from TRBV29-1 and TRBJ2-7; the D is unclear. CDR3 size: 12 residues. CDR1 is SQVTM, CDR2 ANQGSEA, per germline. DNA of the CDR3: TGCAGCATTGAACGTGGACGGTACGAGCAGTACTTC. Its protein is CSIERGRYEQYF.